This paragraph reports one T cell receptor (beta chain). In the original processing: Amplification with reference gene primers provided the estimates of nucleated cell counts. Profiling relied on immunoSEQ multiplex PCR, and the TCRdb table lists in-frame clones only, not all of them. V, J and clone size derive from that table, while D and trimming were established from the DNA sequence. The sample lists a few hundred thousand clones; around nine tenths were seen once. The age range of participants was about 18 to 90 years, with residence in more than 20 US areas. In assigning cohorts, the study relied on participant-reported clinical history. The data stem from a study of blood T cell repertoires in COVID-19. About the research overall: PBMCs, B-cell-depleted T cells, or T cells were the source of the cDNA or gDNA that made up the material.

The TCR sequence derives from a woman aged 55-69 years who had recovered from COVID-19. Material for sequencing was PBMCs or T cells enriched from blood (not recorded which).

The CDR3, as DNA: TGTGCCGTTAGCGGGACTTACAATGAGCAGTTCTTC. It yields the protein CAVSGTYNEQFF. The chain carries TRBV7-6 and TRBJ2-1; 8 bases are a match to TRBD2. The CDR3 totals 12 residues. Germline values: CDR1 SGHVS, CDR2 FNYEAQ. Trimming took 11 bases from V and 4 from J; bases not matched to a gene: 4. Drawing the rest from reference TRBV7-6 and TRBJ2-1, the complete variable domain is GAGVSQSPRYKVTKRGQDVALRCDPISGHVSLYWYRQALGQGPEFLTYFNYEAQQDKSGLPNDRFSAERPEGSISTLTIQRTEQRDSAMYRCAVSGTYNEQFFGPGTRLTVL.